The 32 T cell receptor beta chains in this list originate from one sample, sequenced in a study of T cell responses to AZD1222 COVID-19 vaccine (dated by TCRdb to the early 2020s). The library was made by the immunoSEQ multiplex PCR assay. TCRdb limited this immuneACCESS table to in-frame rearrangements with V and J called. A share of clones is missing; checked studies link under half to unresolved V genes, and the rest is unexplained. In all, the sample holds 120,000 to 150,000 clones, and about 89% of those were seen once. The ten largest clones represent 5% to 5.5% of the sample. Read against the paper, the sample's time point label means: baseline before first vaccination. Here the sequenced sample was peripheral blood, taken on day 0 of AZD1222 vaccination. All receptors come from an adult in good health.

This clone has more than one count but fewer than ten. The chain has TRBV10-1 and TRBJ1-2; no clear D gene. The germline V and J ends were trimmed by 4 bases and 4 bases, with 10 bases remaining between them. Germline values: CDR1 WNHNN, CDR2 SYGVQD (reference sequence). The CDR3 sequence is 13 residues long. The CDR3, as DNA: TGCGCCAGCAGTGCCGACAAGATCTATGGCTACACCTTC. It translates to CASSADKIYGYTF.

This chain uses TRBV11-3 with TRBJ1-1; the match to TRBD1 covers 12 bases. The CDR3 has 17 residues. The junction had 12 bases not matched to a gene; V was cut back by 5 bases and J by 5 bases. The germline CDR1 and CDR2 sequences are SGHNT and YENEEA. The CDR3 loop reads CASSPGGTGGGETEAFF. Here the CDR3 DNA reads TGTGCCAGCAGCCCGGGAGGGACAGGGGGCGGGGAGACTGAAGCTTTCTTT.

This chain links TRBV27 with TRBJ2-1; 11 nucleotides align to TRBD2. The CDR3 is made up of 15 amino acids. Germline assignment: CDR1 MNHEY and CDR2 SMNVEV (reference sequence). Trimming took 10 bases from V and 5 from J; bases not matched to a gene: 10. The DNA of the CDR3 is TGTGCCATCCTACCGGGACTAGCGGTAAACAATGAGCAGTTCTTC. This codes for CAILPGLAVNNEQFF.

The V gene is TRBV7-6, the J gene TRBJ1-6; perhaps TRBD1 as D (6 bases). The germline V gene has CDR1 SGHVS and CDR2 FNYEAQ. The CDR3 runs 15 residues. V was trimmed by 0 bases and J by 9 bases, leaving 12 bases between them. The CDR3 DNA is TGTGCCAGCAGCTTAGCGCGCACAGGGCTTTCACCCCTCCACTTT. It translates to CASSLARTGLSPLHF.

This chain links TRBV5-4 with TRBJ1-2, with D unresolved. The germline gives CDR1 SGHNT, CDR2 YYREEE (reference sequence). Trimming cost V 4 bases and J 8 bases, with 18 bases left between them. This CDR3 has 14 residues. CDR3 DNA sequence: TGTGCCAGCAGCGTCCGGGTTGGTCCCCCCGGCTACACCTTC. Protein product: CASSVRVGPPGYTF. Looking up the rest from reference TRBV5-4 and TRBJ1-2 gives the full variable domain: ETGVTQSPTHLIKTRGQQVTLRCSSQSGHNTVSWYQQALGQGPQFIFQYYREEENGRGNFPPRFSGLQFPNYSSELNVNALELDDSALYLCASSVRVGPPGYTFGSGTRLTVV.

This clone was seen only once. This CDR3 is CASNPIGRSNQPQHF. CDR3 sequence (DNA): TGTGCCAGTAATCCTATTGGGCGGAGCAATCAGCCCCAGCATTTT. The V call is TRBV19, the J call TRBJ1-5; no clear D gene. This CDR3 comprises 15 residues. CDR1 is LNHDA, CDR2 SQIVND, per germline (reference sequence). The germline V and J ends were trimmed by 7 bases and 1 base, with 14 bases remaining between them.

This clone was counted only a few times. The J gene is TRBJ2-1, the V gene TRBV4-2, with D maybe TRBD1 (6 bases). Trimming took off 1 base at V and 4 bases at J, with 14 bases between the two ends. From germline, CDR1 is LGHNA and CDR2 YNFKEQ. The CDR3 extends over 16 amino acids. The CDR3 DNA follows: TGTGCCAGCAGCCAAGTTATGACAGGTTCATACAATGAGCAGTTCTTC. It translates to CASSQVMTGSYNEQFF.

This chain connects TRBV5-1 to TRBJ1-2; no clear D gene. This CDR3 comprises 13 residues. V dropped 1 base and J dropped 6 bases, with 10 bases sitting between them. Germline-derived CDR1 and CDR2 are SGHRS and YFSETQ. The DNA for the CDR3 is TGCGCCAGCAGCTTGTTTGAGAACAATGGCTACACCTTC. Translated, it gives CASSLFENNGYTF.

The rearrangement uses TRBV10-3 and TRBJ2-3, with 8 nucleotides matching TRBD2. V trimming: 2 bases; J trimming: 4 bases; junction bases outside the gene matches: 5. The CDR3 totals 15 residues. Germline V CDR1 and CDR2: ENHRY, SYGVKD. The CDR3 reads CAISEDTGGADTQYF. CDR3 bases: TGTGCCATCAGTGAGGATACCGGGGGGGCAGATACGCAGTATTTT.

This chain uses TRBV5-6 with TRBJ2-5; TRBD1 matches 7 bases. This CDR3 contains 14 residues. V lost 2 bases, J lost 1 base, and 2 bases stayed unmatched. Germline loops: CDR1 SGHDT, CDR2 YYEEEE. In DNA, the CDR3 is TGTGCCAGCAGCTTATACAGGGGCCAAGAGACCCAGTACTTC. Protein: CASSLYRGQETQYF.

The chain links TRBV19 to TRBJ2-3; 7 bases agree with TRBD2. V was pared by 5 bases and J by 2 bases, with 13 bases of the junction left unmatched. The CDR3 runs to 17 residues. Germline lookup yields CDR1 LNHDA and CDR2 SQIVND (reference sequence). The CDR3 nucleotides are TGTGCCAGTAGTCCTCTGCAGGCTAGCGGATTCACAGATACGCAGTATTTT. Protein sequence: CASSPLQASGFTDTQYF. Variable domain in full (rest from reference TRBV19 and TRBJ2-3): DGGITQSPKYLFRKEGQNVTLSCEQNLNHDAMYWYRQDPGQGLRLIYYSQIVNDFQKGDIAEGYSVSREKKESFPLTVTSAQKNPTAFYLCASSPLQASGFTDTQYFGPGTRLTVL.

V gene TRBV6-2 or TRBV6-3 combines with J gene TRBJ2-7, with 10 bases aligning to TRBD1. The V gene end was trimmed by 5 bases and the J gene end by 2 bases; junction bases not matched to a gene: 6. The CDR3 contains 15 residues. Germline CDR1 MNHEY, CDR2 SVGEGT. The CDR3 nucleotides read TGTGCCAGCAGTAGGACAGGGGGGAACCCCTACGAGCAGTACTTC. It specifies CASSRTGGNPYEQYF.

The chain couples TRBV5-6 to TRBJ2-7; 11 bases agree with TRBD2. The CDR3 loop spans 16 amino acids. Germline CDR1 reads SGHDT; CDR2 reads YYEEEE. V lost 2 bases to trimming and J lost 4 bases; unmatched junction nucleotides: 8. The CDR3 DNA reads TGTGCCAGCAGCTTTTTGACTAGCGGGGCAGTTTACGAGCAGTACTTC. Translating gives CASSFLTSGAVYEQYF.

The chain is built from TRBV5-1 and TRBJ2-7; 9 bases line up with TRBD1. The CDR3 runs to 17 residues. Trimming cost V 4 bases and J 5 bases; bases outside gene matches: 16. Germline CDR1 reads SGHRS; CDR2 reads YFSETQ. DNA for the CDR3: TGCGCCAGCAGCCCGGATGGGCCGGGACAGGGTGGCCACGAGCAGTACTTC. Amino acid sequence: CASSPDGPGQGGHEQYF. Looking up the rest from reference TRBV5-1 and TRBJ2-7 gives the full variable domain: KAGVTQTPRYLIKTRGQQVTLSCSPISGHRSVSWYQQTPGQGLQFLFEYFSETQRNKGNFPGRFSGRQFSNSRSEMNVSTLELGDSALYLCASSPDGPGQGGHEQYFGPGTRLTVT.

The rearrangement uses TRBV5-1 and TRBJ1-2, with 11 bases identical to TRBD1. Unmatched junction bases numbered 11, after V lost 4 bases and J lost 0 bases. Looked up from germline, CDR1 is SGHRS and CDR2 is YFSETQ. The CDR3 is 18 amino acids. CDR3 sequence (DNA): TGCGCCAGCAGCCTGGGACAGGGGGGCGTTCCTTCTAACTATGGCTACACCTTC. This codes for CASSLGQGGVPSNYGYTF.

This clone turned up a few times. The chain links TRBV7-3 to TRBJ1-4; weak D call: TRBD1 (6 bases). The length of the CDR3 is 16 residues. Germline CDR1 SGHTA, CDR2 FQGTGA. The germline V and J ends were trimmed by 5 bases and 8 bases, with 21 bases remaining between them. Written as DNA, the CDR3 is TGTGCCAGCAGCCACGGGGACCGCGCCACAGGGGAAAAACTGTTTTTT. Its translation: CASSHGDRATGEKLFF.

The chain recombines TRBV6-5 with TRBJ2-2; possibly TRBD2 for D (5 bases). This CDR3 contains 16 residues. V lost 4 bases and J 8 bases, leaving 20 bases between the germline ends. Germline loops: CDR1 MNHEY, CDR2 SVGAGI. CDR3 DNA sequence: TGTGCCAGCAGTTCCGTCAGAGGCGCACAGCGGGGGGAGCTGTTTTTT. This codes for CASSSVRGAQRGELFF.

CDR3 protein: CASSPLQGTYGYTF. CDR3 nucleotides: TGTGCCAGCAGCCCCCTACAGGGCACCTATGGCTACACCTTC. The rearrangement uses TRBV9 and TRBJ1-2; the D gene is possibly TRBD1 (6 bases). The V end lost 4 bases, the J end lost 4 bases, and 14 bases lay between the germline ends. This CDR3 comprises 14 residues. The V gene's germline CDR1 is SGDLS and CDR2 YYNGEE.

This chain links TRBV19 with TRBJ1-5, with D possibly TRBD1 on 6 matching bases. V lost 6 bases and J lost 2, with 14 bases in between. Per the germline V gene, CDR1 is LNHDA and CDR2 is SQIVND (reference sequence). The CDR3 is 15 residues long. CDR3 loop: CASRKFPGGNQPQHF. The CDR3 DNA is TGTGCCAGTAGAAAATTTCCAGGGGGCAATCAGCCCCAGCATTTT.

The gene calls are TRBV5-1 and TRBJ1-2; TRBD1 might be the D (5 bases). CDR1 is SGHRS, CDR2 YFSETQ, per germline. Trimming removed 4 bases at V and 4 bases at J, with 14 bases between. The CDR3 has 14 residues. The CDR3 nucleotides are TGCGCCAGCAGCCACGATCGGGACTTCTATGGCTACACCTTC. Translation gives CASSHDRDFYGYTF.

This chain uses TRBV19 with TRBJ2-2; 8 positions agree with TRBD2. V was clipped by 3 bases and J by 6 bases; unmatched bases: 9. Germline values: CDR1 LNHDA, CDR2 SQIVND (reference sequence). CDR3 length equals 16 residues. CDR3 sequence: CASSIQSGSLAGELFF. CDR3 bases: TGTGCCAGTAGTATCCAAAGCGGGAGTTTAGCCGGGGAGCTGTTTTTT. Complete variable domain (other parts from reference TRBV19 and TRBJ2-2): DGGITQSPKYLFRKEGQNVTLSCEQNLNHDAMYWYRQDPGQGLRLIYYSQIVNDFQKGDIAEGYSVSREKKESFPLTVTSAQKNPTAFYLCASSIQSGSLAGELFFGEGSRLTVL.

The chain joins TRBV7-2 to TRBJ1-2; a weak D match, TRBD1 (6 bases). Trimming left V 1 base short and J 1 base short, with 10 bases between. The CDR3 is 15 residues long. In germline, CDR1 is SGHTA, CDR2 FQGNSA. CDR3 region: CASSLGTAFNYGYTF. The DNA of the CDR3 is TGTGCCAGCAGCTTAGGGACAGCCTTTAACTATGGCTACACCTTC.

The chain carries TRBV7-3 and TRBJ2-3; 9 bases are a match to TRBD1. Germline V lookup: CDR1 SGHTA, CDR2 FQGTGA. The CDR3 has 16 amino acids. J was trimmed by 2 bases and V by 5 bases; bases with no gene match: 8. The CDR3: CASSDGQGTLTDTQYF. The CDR3 DNA is TGTGCCAGCAGCGATGGACAGGGGACCCTCACAGATACGCAGTATTTT. The whole variable domain, filled in from reference TRBV7-3 and TRBJ2-3, reads GAGVSQTPSNKVTEKGKYVELRCDPISGHTALYWYRQSLGQGPEFLIYFQGTGAADDSGLPNDRFFAVRPEGSVSTLKIQRTERGDSAVYLCASSDGQGTLTDTQYFGPGTRLTVL.

This rearrangement joins TRBV7-8 to TRBJ1-1; a possible D gene is TRBD1 (5 bases). From germline, CDR1 is SGHVS and CDR2 FQNEAQ. The V end was cut by 5 bases, the J end by 0 bases, with 13 bases between. The CDR3 sequence is 15 residues long. The CDR3 nucleotides are TGTGCCAGCAGCCCTGGGAGGGGCATGAACACTGAAGCTTTCTTT. Amino acids: CASSPGRGMNTEAFF.

This rearrangement joins TRBV21-1 to TRBJ2-2; TRBD1, as called in the table, went unchecked against the DNA. TRBV21-1 is given as a pseudogene. The CDR3 is 17 amino acids. The CDR3 region has the DNA TGTGCCAGCAGCAAAGGTATGGGACAGGGTGATGGCGGGGAGCTGTTTTTT. This gives the protein CASSKGMGQGDGGELFF.

CDR3 sequence reads: CASSDRSPLRNEQFF. The CDR3 nucleotides are TGCGCCAGCAGCGACCGTAGCCCTCTGAGGAATGAGCAGTTCTTC. This chain joins TRBV5-1 and TRBJ2-1; D is ambiguous. Germline CDR1 and CDR2: SGHRS and YFSETQ. The CDR3 extends over 15 amino acids. The V end was cut by 4 bases, the J end by 7 bases, with 18 bases between.

The rearrangement uses TRBV3-1 (or the pseudogene TRBV3-2) and TRBJ1-1; D not certain. Germline CDR1 is LGHDT and CDR2 is YNNKEL (reference sequence). This CDR3 is built from 14 residues. Trimming took 4 bases from V and 5 from J, leaving 14 bases between them. The CDR3 is CASSPSTGGTEAFF. The CDR3, as DNA: TGTGCCAGCAGCCCAAGTACGGGAGGGACTGAAGCTTTCTTT.

The V gene is TRBV18, the J gene TRBJ2-6, with D hard to call. Trimming removed 4 bases at V and 0 bases at J, with 7 bases between. The CDR3 covers 15 residues. Germline loops: CDR1 KGHSH, CDR2 LQKENI. The CDR3 here is CASSLSSSGANVLTF. DNA of the CDR3: TGTGCCAGCTCACTATCAAGCTCTGGGGCCAACGTCCTGACTTTC.

V usage is TRBV11-3 and J usage is TRBJ2-3, with 7 bases fitting TRBD2. The trim removed 4 bases at V and 1 base at J, leaving 8 bases unmatched. CDR1 and CDR2 (germline): SGHNT, YENEEA. This CDR3 comprises 16 residues. CDR3 residues: CASSSGTIWGTDTQYF. Written as DNA, the CDR3 is TGTGCCAGCAGCTCCGGGACTATTTGGGGCACAGATACGCAGTATTTT.

The chain joins TRBV27 to TRBJ2-1; 7 bases are a match to TRBD2. The CDR3 consists of 13 residues. V trimming: 5 bases; J trimming: 8 bases; junction bases outside the gene matches: 6. Germline V gene lookup returns CDR1 MNHEY and CDR2 SMNVEV (reference sequence). This chain's CDR3 is CASSLGGSHEQFF. The CDR3 coding sequence is TGTGCCAGCAGTCTCGGGGGGTCTCATGAGCAGTTCTTC.

This clone has only a few counts. This chain connects TRBV6-6 to TRBJ2-7, with no clear D. In germline, CDR1 is MNHNY, CDR2 SVGAGI (reference sequence). The CDR3 totals 12 residues. The V end lost 7 bases, the J end lost 4 bases, and 11 bases lay between the germline ends. CDR3 region: CASTQKGYEQYF. The DNA of the CDR3 is TGTGCCAGCACCCAAAAGGGATACGAGCAGTACTTC.

The J gene is TRBJ1-1, the V gene TRBV27; 8 bases are shared with TRBD1. CDR1 MNHEY and CDR2 SMNVEV come from the germline V gene (reference sequence). V shed 6 bases, J shed 1 base, and the junction held 7 bases outside the gene matches. The CDR3 contains 15 residues. The CDR3 loop is CASSRWTGKNTEAFF. DNA for the CDR3: TGTGCCAGCAGCCGTTGGACAGGGAAGAACACTGAAGCTTTCTTT.